Listed below are T cell receptor beta chains from one sample, sequenced in a study of human T cells and chemical hapten exposure. TCRdb independently ran MiXCR on the 5' RACE reads; one entry per CDR3 protein. The sample consists of about 140,000 distinct CDR3 sequences, 4.1% of them appearing once. These receptors all come from a female donor in good health. The CDR3 runs from the conserved cysteine through the conserved F or W. The D gene is left open where the match is weak. The size entry is marked missing in some rows and otherwise reads once, few, many or a size class.

cdr3_aa: CASGGHEQYF
cdr3_nt: TGTGCCAGCGGGGGGCACGAGCAGTACTTC
j_call: TRBJ2-7
d_call: .
v_call: TRBV7-4
clone_size: many

cdr3_aa: CASSDSGGDYNEQFF
cdr3_nt: TGTGCCAGCAGTGACAGCGGGGGCGACTACAATGAGCAGTTCTTC
j_call: TRBJ2-1
d_call: TRBD2
v_call: TRBV6-4
clone_size: many

cdr3_aa: CAISEGRLAGANVLTF
cdr3_nt: TGTGCCATCAGTGAAGGAAGGTTGGCTGGGGCCAACGTCCTGACTTTC
j_call: TRBJ2-6
d_call: .
v_call: TRBV10-3
clone_size: .

cdr3_aa: CSATEEAGRAEQYF
cdr3_nt: TGCAGTGCAACCGAGGAGGCAGGGCGCGCCGAGCAGTACTTC
j_call: TRBJ2-7
d_call: .
v_call: TRBV20-1
clone_size: few

cdr3_aa: CASSFQRGGGTDTQYF
cdr3_nt: TGTGCCAGCAGCTTTCAACGGGGGGGGGGCACAGATACGCAGTATTTT
j_call: TRBJ2-3
d_call: TRBD2
v_call: TRBV7-3
clone_size: many

cdr3_aa: CSATRTVNEKLFF
cdr3_nt: TGCAGTGCGACCCGGACAGTTAATGAAAAACTGTTTTTT
j_call: TRBJ1-4
d_call: .
v_call: TRBV20-1
clone_size: few

cdr3_aa: CASSLSGRPNEKLFF
cdr3_nt: TGTGCCAGCAGCTTGAGCGGACGGCCTAATGAAAAACTGTTTTTT
j_call: TRBJ1-4
d_call: .
v_call: TRBV5-6
clone_size: many

cdr3_aa: CASSASPDSFSPLHF
cdr3_nt: TGTGCCAGCAGCGCCTCCCCTGACAGTTTTTCACCCCTCCACTTT
j_call: TRBJ1-6
d_call: .
v_call: TRBV9
clone_size: many

cdr3_aa: CASSPPPGGPQHF
cdr3_nt: TGTGCCAGCAGTCCCCCCCCGGGGGGGCCCCAGCATTTT
j_call: TRBJ1-5
d_call: .
v_call: TRBV12-3/TRBV12-4
clone_size: many

cdr3_aa: CASSLKEDTEAFF
cdr3_nt: TGTGCCAGCAGCTTAAAGGAGGACACTGAAGCTTTCTTT
j_call: TRBJ1-1
d_call: .
v_call: TRBV7-9
clone_size: .

cdr3_aa: CASSPIAGAATNEQFF
cdr3_nt: TGTGCCAGCAGCCCCATAGCGGGGGCCGCTACAAATGAGCAGTTCTTC
j_call: TRBJ2-1
d_call: TRBD2
v_call: TRBV7-8
clone_size: many

cdr3_aa: CASSPRDRNYEQYF
cdr3_nt: TGTGCCAGCAGCCCACGGGACAGAAACTACGAGCAGTACTTC
j_call: TRBJ2-7
d_call: TRBD1
v_call: TRBV3-1
clone_size: many

cdr3_aa: CASSPPGDYGYTF
cdr3_nt: TGTGCCAGCAGCCCACCAGGGGACTATGGCTACACCTTC
j_call: TRBJ1-2
d_call: .
v_call: TRBV7-9
clone_size: many

cdr3_aa: CASSYLSGGTGELFF
cdr3_nt: TGTGCCAGCAGTTACCTGAGTGGGGGGACCGGGGAGCTGTTTTTT
j_call: TRBJ2-2
d_call: .
v_call: TRBV6-2/TRBV6-3
clone_size: many

cdr3_aa: CASREQGSYGYTF
cdr3_nt: TGTGCCAGCAGGGAACAGGGGAGCTATGGCTACACCTTC
j_call: TRBJ1-2
d_call: TRBD1
v_call: TRBV6-5
clone_size: many

cdr3_aa: CASSSLLAGIITDTQYF
cdr3_nt: TGTGCCAGCAGCTCGTTACTAGCGGGGATCATCACAGATACGCAGTATTTT
j_call: TRBJ2-3
d_call: TRBD2
v_call: TRBV5-6
clone_size: many

cdr3_aa: CASSLRGGGTGAHTEAFF
cdr3_nt: TGTGCCAGCAGCTTAAGAGGTGGAGGGACAGGGGCGCACACTGAAGCTTTCTTT
j_call: TRBJ1-1
d_call: TRBD1
v_call: TRBV7-2
clone_size: many

cdr3_aa: CASSYSGGQNGNSPLHF
cdr3_nt: TGTGCCAGCAGTTACTCGGGAGGACAAAACGGCAATTCACCCCTCCACTTT
j_call: TRBJ1-6
d_call: .
v_call: TRBV6-5
clone_size: many

cdr3_aa: CASSFYRDSYEQYF
cdr3_nt: TGTGCCAGCAGTTTTTACAGGGACTCCTACGAGCAGTACTTC
j_call: TRBJ2-7
d_call: .
v_call: TRBV6-5
clone_size: few

cdr3_aa: CASSLLRQGKEQYF
cdr3_nt: TGTGCCAGCAGCTTACTCAGACAGGGGAAAGAGCAGTACTTC
j_call: TRBJ2-7
d_call: TRBD1
v_call: TRBV5-8
clone_size: few

cdr3_aa: CASSEAFRGSEQFF
cdr3_nt: TGTGCCAGCAGTGAAGCGTTCAGGGGCAGTGAGCAGTTCTTC
j_call: TRBJ2-1
d_call: .
v_call: TRBV6-1
clone_size: many

cdr3_aa: CASSFLNQETQYF
cdr3_nt: TGCGCCAGCAGCTTTCTGAATCAAGAGACCCAGTACTTC
j_call: TRBJ2-5
d_call: .
v_call: TRBV5-1
clone_size: .

cdr3_aa: CATSDPTGTGKFF
cdr3_nt: TGTGCCACCAGTGATCCTACCGGGACGGGGAAGTTCTTC
j_call: TRBJ2-1
d_call: .
v_call: TRBV24-1
clone_size: many

cdr3_aa: CASSYSSGSLNTEAFF
cdr3_nt: TGTGCCAGCAGTTACTCGAGCGGATCCCTGAACACTGAAGCTTTCTTT
j_call: TRBJ1-1
d_call: .
v_call: TRBV6-2/TRBV6-3
clone_size: many

cdr3_aa: CASSPTTKRTFSYRYSTDTQYF
cdr3_nt: TGTGCCAGCTCACCCACCACCAAACGGACGTTCTCTTACCGCTATAGCACAGATACGCAGTATTTT
j_call: TRBJ2-3
d_call: .
v_call: TRBV18
clone_size: many

cdr3_aa: CASSSQGAGQPQHF
cdr3_nt: TGTGCCAGTAGTTCTCAGGGGGCCGGGCAGCCCCAGCATTTT
j_call: TRBJ1-5
d_call: TRBD1
v_call: TRBV19
clone_size: many

cdr3_aa: CASSLRTPYNSPLHF
cdr3_nt: TGTGCCAGCAGTTTGAGGACACCCTATAATTCACCCCTCCACTTT
j_call: TRBJ1-6
d_call: .
v_call: TRBV12-3/TRBV12-4
clone_size: many

cdr3_aa: CASSPGLGSPGANVLTF
cdr3_nt: TGTGCCAGCAGTCCCGGTCTAGGGTCCCCTGGGGCCAACGTCCTGACTTTC
j_call: TRBJ2-6
d_call: .
v_call: TRBV28
clone_size: many

cdr3_aa: CASSLLRNGPQHF
cdr3_nt: TGTGCCAGCAGCCTGTTGAGGAATGGTCCCCAGCATTTT
j_call: TRBJ1-5
d_call: .
v_call: TRBV7-9
clone_size: many

cdr3_aa: CASSPPDRSSRVGNQPQHF
cdr3_nt: TGTGCCAGCAGCCCTCCCGACCGATCTAGCAGGGTCGGCAATCAGCCCCAGCATTTT
j_call: TRBJ1-5
d_call: .
v_call: TRBV7-6
clone_size: many

cdr3_aa: CASSSGPSSGEQYF
cdr3_nt: TGTGCCAGCAGTTCGGGACCCTCGAGCGGGGAGCAGTACTTC
j_call: TRBJ2-7
d_call: .
v_call: TRBV28
clone_size: many

cdr3_aa: CASSSRLAGHRGYEQYF
cdr3_nt: TGTGCCAGCAGCTCGCGACTAGCGGGGCACCGTGGGTACGAGCAGTACTTC
j_call: TRBJ2-7
d_call: TRBD2
v_call: TRBV11-2
clone_size: .

cdr3_aa: CASSLRQGTEAFF
cdr3_nt: TGTGCCAGCAGCTTACGTCAGGGTACTGAAGCTTTCTTT
j_call: TRBJ1-1
d_call: .
v_call: TRBV7-2
clone_size: many

cdr3_aa: CASSLGWTGGADTQYF
cdr3_nt: TGTGCCAGCAGCTTGGGGTGGACAGGGGGCGCAGATACGCAGTATTTT
j_call: TRBJ2-3
d_call: TRBD1
v_call: TRBV5-5
clone_size: .

cdr3_aa: CASSLAGGPPEQFF
cdr3_nt: TGTGCCAGCAGCCTAGCGGGGGGGCCCCCTGAGCAGTTCTTC
j_call: TRBJ2-1
d_call: TRBD2
v_call: TRBV7-2
clone_size: many

cdr3_aa: CATSRDKGGPPEGNTEAFF
cdr3_nt: TGTGCCACCAGCAGAGATAAAGGGGGTCCCCCAGAGGGGAACACTGAAGCTTTCTTT
j_call: TRBJ1-1
d_call: .
v_call: TRBV15
clone_size: many

cdr3_aa: CASSSRTDYNEQFF
cdr3_nt: TGTGCCAGCTCATCGCGGACGGACTACAATGAGCAGTTCTTC
j_call: TRBJ2-1
d_call: .
v_call: TRBV18
clone_size: many

cdr3_aa: CASTPGTRVGTQYF
cdr3_nt: TGTGCCAGCACCCCAGGCACAAGGGTTGGTACGCAGTATTTT
j_call: TRBJ2-3
d_call: .
v_call: TRBV6-2/TRBV6-3
clone_size: many

cdr3_aa: CASSFMSAEGEKLFF
cdr3_nt: TGCGCCAGCAGCTTCATGTCAGCGGAAGGTGAAAAACTGTTTTTT
j_call: TRBJ1-4
d_call: .
v_call: TRBV5-1
clone_size: many

cdr3_aa: CASSLVWGTDTQYF
cdr3_nt: TGTGCCAGCAGCTTAGTCTGGGGCACAGATACGCAGTATTTT
j_call: TRBJ2-3
d_call: .
v_call: TRBV7-9
clone_size: many

cdr3_aa: CASSVTGGASYNEQFF
cdr3_nt: TGTGCCAGCAGCGTGACTGGAGGCGCCTCCTACAATGAGCAGTTCTTC
j_call: TRBJ2-1
d_call: .
v_call: TRBV9
clone_size: many

cdr3_aa: CASRGQREAFF
cdr3_nt: TGTGCCAGCCGCGGACAGCGTGAAGCTTTCTTT
j_call: TRBJ1-1
d_call: .
v_call: TRBV25-1
clone_size: few

cdr3_aa: CASSPTRFDGDTQYF
cdr3_nt: TGTGCCAGCAGCCCAACCAGATTCGACGGAGATACGCAGTATTTT
j_call: TRBJ2-3
d_call: .
v_call: TRBV12-3/TRBV12-4
clone_size: few

cdr3_aa: CASSYLGGGGETQYF
cdr3_nt: TGTGCCAGCAGTTACCTTGGCGGGGGCGGGGAGACCCAGTACTTC
j_call: TRBJ2-5
d_call: .
v_call: TRBV12-3/TRBV12-4
clone_size: many

cdr3_aa: CAGQDRGGTEAFF
cdr3_nt: TGTGCCGGACAAGACAGGGGGGGCACTGAAGCTTTCTTT
j_call: TRBJ1-1
d_call: TRBD1
v_call: TRBV7-3
clone_size: .

cdr3_aa: CASRLEGSKSLSGANVLTF
cdr3_nt: TGTGCCAGCAGACTTGAGGGCTCGAAATCGCTCTCTGGGGCCAACGTCCTGACTTTC
j_call: TRBJ2-6
d_call: .
v_call: TRBV13
clone_size: many

cdr3_aa: CASSWGQSLQETQYF
cdr3_nt: TGCGCCAGCAGTTGGGGGCAGAGCCTCCAAGAGACCCAGTACTTC
j_call: TRBJ2-5
d_call: .
v_call: TRBV5-1
clone_size: few

cdr3_aa: CSVGGGLNTEAFF
cdr3_nt: TGCAGCGTTGGAGGCGGCCTGAACACTGAAGCTTTCTTT
j_call: TRBJ1-1
d_call: .
v_call: TRBV29-1
clone_size: many

cdr3_aa: CATSREGAGSYEQYF
cdr3_nt: TGTGCCACCAGCAGAGAGGGGGCGGGATCCTACGAGCAGTACTTC
j_call: TRBJ2-7
d_call: .
v_call: TRBV15
clone_size: many

cdr3_aa: CASTTSGNTIYF
cdr3_nt: TGTGCCAGCACCACCTCTGGAAACACCATATATTTT
j_call: TRBJ1-3
d_call: .
v_call: TRBV9
clone_size: few

cdr3_aa: CAISEGRGSYGYTF
cdr3_nt: TGTGCCATCAGTGAAGGCAGGGGAAGCTATGGCTACACCTTC
j_call: TRBJ1-2
d_call: .
v_call: TRBV10-3
clone_size: few

cdr3_aa: CSAQDLNGNQPQHF
cdr3_nt: TGCAGTGCTCAGGACCTCAACGGCAATCAGCCCCAGCATTTT
j_call: TRBJ1-5
d_call: .
v_call: TRBV20-1
clone_size: many

cdr3_aa: CASSPVAGPTGRQFF
cdr3_nt: TGTGCCAGCAGCCCCGTGGCCGGACCTACCGGACGGCAGTTCTTC
j_call: TRBJ2-1
d_call: .
v_call: TRBV7-9
clone_size: many

cdr3_aa: CASSARTGGNEQFF
cdr3_nt: TGTGCCAGCAGCGCGAGGACAGGGGGCAATGAGCAGTTCTTC
j_call: TRBJ2-1
d_call: TRBD1
v_call: TRBV7-6
clone_size: .

cdr3_aa: CASSLDAGRSYNSPLHF
cdr3_nt: TGTGCCAGCAGCTTGGACGCGGGACGCTCCTATAATTCACCCCTCCACTTT
j_call: TRBJ1-6
d_call: .
v_call: TRBV5-4
clone_size: many